By share of the sample, the clone carrying this TCR beta chain is medium-sized (0.01 to 0.1%). The data were taken from a study of immune characterization of retroperitoneal liposarcoma. V dropped 3 bases and J dropped 4 bases, with 3 bases sitting between them. This CDR3 region has 12 residues. CDR1 SGHTA and CDR2 FQGTGA come from the germline V gene. TCRdb reanalysed the PCR reads using MiXCR and keeps one entry per CDR3 protein. The sample yields over 3,000 distinct CDR3 sequences, under 55% seen once. The sample consisted of tumor tissue. The chain joins TRBV7-3 to TRBJ2-2; D is unresolved. This sequence originates from a male donor with retroperitoneal liposarcoma. The CDR3 region has the DNA TGTGCCAGCAGCTTCTCCACCGGGGAGCTGTTTTTT. It yields the protein CASSFSTGELFF.